The T cell receptor (delta chain) described here comes from a study of gamma-delta T cells after stem cell transplantation. TCRdb processed the RT-PCR reads again with the CATT caller. The profile shows 1,300 to 1,500 delta-chain clones, roughly 6.2% of them singletons. Germline CDR1 is GEAIGNYY and CDR2 is EKD. The junction had 14 bases not matched to a gene; V was cut back by 3 bases and J by 8 bases. The CDR3 has 16 residues. By its share, this clone is medium-sized. Additional DNA sequences in this sample encode the identical CDR3. This rearrangement joins TRDV2 to TRDJ1; 10 nucleotides line up with TRDD3. The source of this sequence is a human donor. It is not recorded whose cells these are; they may come from a transplant donor. The source material was gamma-delta T cells. The CDR3 DNA reads as TGTGCCTGTGACGCGGTGGGGGATACTCGGGACGACAAACTCATCTTT. It encodes CACDAVGDTRDDKLIF.